The present entry profiles one T cell receptor beta chain with its context. Its matching antigen is unknown. Documented treatment: some 20 received Ad26.COV2.S at low or high dose, single or two shots; 5 received placebo; per-sample allocation not given. At day 63 after the first vaccine or placebo injection, samples were drawn. These data originate in a study of Ad26.COV2.S vaccination and SARS-CoV-2 variants. Study information: Once or twice, 56 days apart, Ad26.COV2.S was delivered intramuscularly.

Germline values: CDR1 SNHLY, CDR2 FYNNEI. This CDR3 comprises 17 residues. V shed 6 bases and J shed 0 bases, with 17 bases lying between them. Sequenced by immunoSEQ multiplex PCR; TCRdb stores in-frame clones only, minus some. The table records about 320,000 clones, around 83% of them present only once. Study-level results: Breadth of non-spike TCRs did not differ between vaccinees and placebo recipients. Spike-specific TCR breadth was greater after Ad26.COV2.S than placebo.

The receptor comes from a person between 18 and 65 years old who received the Ad26.COV2.S COVID-19 vaccine or a placebo. The chain has TRBV2 and TRBJ1-4; tentative D call: TRBD1 (6 bases). Material: peripheral blood, obtained in a trial of Ad26.COV2.S vaccine versus placebo. The CDR3 nucleotides are TGTGCCAGCAGAGGAGGGGCAAGGACAGCAACTAATGAAAAACTGTTTTTT. Its protein product is CASRGGARTATNEKLFF.